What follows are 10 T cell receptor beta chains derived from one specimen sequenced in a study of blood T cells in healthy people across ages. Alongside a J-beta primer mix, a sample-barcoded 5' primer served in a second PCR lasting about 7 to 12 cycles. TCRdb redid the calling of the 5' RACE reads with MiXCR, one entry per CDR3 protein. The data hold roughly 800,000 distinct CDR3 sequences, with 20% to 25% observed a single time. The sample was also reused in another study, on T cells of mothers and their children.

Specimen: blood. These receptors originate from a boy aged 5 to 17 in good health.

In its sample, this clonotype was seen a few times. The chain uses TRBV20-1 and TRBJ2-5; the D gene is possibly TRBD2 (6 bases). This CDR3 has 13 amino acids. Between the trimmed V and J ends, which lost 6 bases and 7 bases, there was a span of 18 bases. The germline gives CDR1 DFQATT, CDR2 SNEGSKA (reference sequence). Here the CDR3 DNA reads TGCAGTGCACTAGGAGGAGGGTTTGTGACCCAGTACTTC. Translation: CSALGGGFVTQYF.

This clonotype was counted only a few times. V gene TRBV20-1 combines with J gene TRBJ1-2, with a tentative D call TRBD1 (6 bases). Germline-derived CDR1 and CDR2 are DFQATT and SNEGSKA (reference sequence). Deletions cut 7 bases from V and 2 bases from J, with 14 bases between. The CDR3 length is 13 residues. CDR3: CSVEDSANYGYTF. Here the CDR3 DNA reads TGCAGTGTTGAGGACAGTGCGAACTATGGCTACACCTTC.

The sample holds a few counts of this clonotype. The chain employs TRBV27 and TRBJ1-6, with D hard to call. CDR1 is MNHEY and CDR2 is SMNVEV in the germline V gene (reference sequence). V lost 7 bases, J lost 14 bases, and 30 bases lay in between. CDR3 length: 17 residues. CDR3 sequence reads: CASKKVYVGEDLFTLHF. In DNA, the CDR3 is TGTGCCAGCAAAAAGGTGTATGTCGGGGAGGATCTGTTCACCCTCCACTTT.

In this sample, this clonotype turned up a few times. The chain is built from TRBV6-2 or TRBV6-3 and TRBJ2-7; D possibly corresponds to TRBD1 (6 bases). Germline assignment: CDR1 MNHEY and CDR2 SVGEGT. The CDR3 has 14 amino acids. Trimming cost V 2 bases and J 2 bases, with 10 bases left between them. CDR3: CASSYVTGPYEQYF. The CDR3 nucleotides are TGTGCCAGCAGTTACGTGACAGGACCCTACGAGCAGTACTTC.

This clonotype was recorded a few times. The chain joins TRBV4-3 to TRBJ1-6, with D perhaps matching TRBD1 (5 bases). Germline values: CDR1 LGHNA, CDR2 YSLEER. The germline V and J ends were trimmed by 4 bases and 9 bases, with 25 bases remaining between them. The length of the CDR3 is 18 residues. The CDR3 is CASSRLKARGTYCSPLHF. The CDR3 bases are TGCGCCAGCAGCCGCTTAAAGGCTCGGGGGACTTATTGTTCACCCCTCCACTTT.

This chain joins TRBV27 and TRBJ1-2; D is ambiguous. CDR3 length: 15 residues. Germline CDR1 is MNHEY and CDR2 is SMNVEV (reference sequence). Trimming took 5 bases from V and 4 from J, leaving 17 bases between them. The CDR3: CASSRTGNRGYGYTF. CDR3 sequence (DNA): TGTGCCAGCAGTCGGACGGGCAACCGGGGCTATGGCTACACCTTC.

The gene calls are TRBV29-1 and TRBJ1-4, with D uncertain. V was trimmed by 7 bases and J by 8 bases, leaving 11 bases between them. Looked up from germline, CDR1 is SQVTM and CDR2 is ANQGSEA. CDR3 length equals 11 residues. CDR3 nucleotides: TGCAGCGCCCCTATCGGCGAAAAACTGTTTTTT. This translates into CSAPIGEKLFF. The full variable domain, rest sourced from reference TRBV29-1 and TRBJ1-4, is SAVISQKPSRDICQRGTSLTIQCQVDSQVTMMFWYRQQPGQSLTLIATANQGSEATYESGFVIDKFPISRPNLTFSTLTVSNMSPEDSSIYLCSAPIGEKLFFGSGTQLSVL.

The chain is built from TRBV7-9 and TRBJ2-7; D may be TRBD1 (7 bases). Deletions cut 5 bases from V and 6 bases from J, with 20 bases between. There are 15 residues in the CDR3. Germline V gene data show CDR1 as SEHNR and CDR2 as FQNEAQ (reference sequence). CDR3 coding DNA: TGTGCCAGCAGCCTACCCGGGGGACAGTCGCGCGAGCAGTACTTC. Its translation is CASSLPGGQSREQYF.

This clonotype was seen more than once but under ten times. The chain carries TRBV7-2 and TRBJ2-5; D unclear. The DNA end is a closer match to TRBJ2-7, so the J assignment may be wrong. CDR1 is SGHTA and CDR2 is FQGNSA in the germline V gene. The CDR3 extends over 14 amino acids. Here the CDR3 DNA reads TGTGCCAGCAGCTTAGGAGGTCCTAACTACGAGCAGTACTTC. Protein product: CASSLGGPNYEQYF.

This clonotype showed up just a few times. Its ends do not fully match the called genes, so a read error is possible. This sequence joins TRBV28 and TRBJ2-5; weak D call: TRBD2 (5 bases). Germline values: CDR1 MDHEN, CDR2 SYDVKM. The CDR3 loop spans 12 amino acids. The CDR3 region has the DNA TGTGCCAGCAGTTTACTAGCTGAGACCCGGTACTTC. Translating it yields CASSLLAETRYF.